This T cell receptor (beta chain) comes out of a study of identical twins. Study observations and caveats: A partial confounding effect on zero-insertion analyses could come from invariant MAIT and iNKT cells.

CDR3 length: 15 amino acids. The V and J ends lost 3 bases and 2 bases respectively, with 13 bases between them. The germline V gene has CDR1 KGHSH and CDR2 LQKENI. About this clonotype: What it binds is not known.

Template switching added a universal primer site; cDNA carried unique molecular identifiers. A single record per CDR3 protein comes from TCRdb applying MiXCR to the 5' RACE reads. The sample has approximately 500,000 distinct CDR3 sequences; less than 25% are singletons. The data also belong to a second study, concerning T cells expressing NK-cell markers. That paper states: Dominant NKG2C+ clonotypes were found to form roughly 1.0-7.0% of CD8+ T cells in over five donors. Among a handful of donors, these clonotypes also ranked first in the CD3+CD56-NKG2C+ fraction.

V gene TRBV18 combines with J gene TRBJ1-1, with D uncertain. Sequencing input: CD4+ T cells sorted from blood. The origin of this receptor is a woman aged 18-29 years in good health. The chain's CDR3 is CASSPASGSNTEAFF. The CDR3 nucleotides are TGTGCCAGCTCACCGGCCTCGGGCAGCAACACTGAAGCTTTCTTT.